This T cell receptor beta chain is drawn from a study of CD8 T cells in ankylosing spondylitis. Findings of the study overall: Disease-linked clones reportedly concentrated significantly in matched ankylosing spondylitis synovial fluid.

This clonotype has more than one count but fewer than ten. Antigen specificity is unknown. The CDR3 contains 14 residues. V shed 4 bases, J shed 5 bases, and the junction held 5 bases outside the gene matches. Germline CDR1 SGHRS, CDR2 YFSETQ. One entry per CDR3 protein, called by TCRdb with MiXCR from the 5' RACE reads. Of 20,000 to 30,000 distinct CDR3 sequences listed, around 13% were seen once; the top ten hold around 30%. V gene TRBV5-1 combines with J gene TRBJ2-1; 8 nucleotides match TRBD1. The sequence derives from a male donor with ankylosing spondylitis or in good health (not recorded which). The sample consisted of blood. For the CDR3, the DNA is TGCGCCAGCAGCCCGGGACAGGCAAACAATGAGCAGTTCTTC. Its translation: CASSPGQANNEQFF.